This TCR beta chain was captured in a study of CD8 T cells in Susac syndrome. Reverse transcription of roughly 0.45 to 1 ug RNA was carried out with random hexamers. Across 54 Vbeta and 13 Jbeta, TCR beta CDR3 was amplified with immunoSEQ multiplex PCR. TCRdb independently ran MiXCR on the immunoSEQ multiplex PCR reads; one entry per CDR3 protein. The table has about 200,000 distinct CDR3 sequences, 90% to 95% seen once. There are 13 residues in the CDR3. Germline CDR1 reads MNHEY; CDR2 reads SVGAGI. Between the trimmed V and J ends, which lost 4 bases and 6 bases, there was a span of 13 bases. The TCR originated in a human donor in good health. V and J are TRBV6-5 and TRBJ2-7; D perhaps matches TRBD2 (7 bases). Material: CD4+ T cells from PBMCs. The CDR3 nucleotides read TGTGCCAGCAGTTGGAGGGAGGGGGGCGAGCAGTACTTC. Protein product: CASSWREGGEQYF.